The T cell receptor (beta chain) described here comes from a study of OX40 agonist ivuxolimab in advanced cancers. Study as a whole: Three patients, one with hepatocellular carcinoma and two with cutaneous melanoma, responded partially.

Some clones are missing from TCRdb's copy, which holds only in-frame ones; the method was immunoSEQ multiplex PCR. The top ten hold 20% to 25% of the sample, which has some 10,000 clones, 76% seen once. Germline CDR1 reads MNHEY; CDR2 reads SVGAGI. The CDR3 length is 14 residues. For this clone: One junction end does not reproduce the germline sequence, and a read error may be involved. Other DNA sequences in the same sample also yield this CDR3.

The chain combines TRBV6-5 with TRBJ2-1, with D tentatively TRBD1 (6 bases). Sequenced here: CD4+ or CD8+ T cells sorted from blood, sampled in a trial of the OX40 agonist ivuxolimab. The TCR was taken from an adult with an advanced solid tumor such as melanoma, head and neck, liver or kidney cancer. For the CDR3, the DNA is TGTGCAAGCAGTTACTCGCGACAGGACAATGAGCAGTTCTTC. This gives the protein CASSYSRQDNEQFF.